This T cell receptor beta chain was identified in a study of T cell responses to AZD1222 COVID-19 vaccine. The study's findings and limits: The sample set comprised mostly white British donors with more females, and clonal diversity was possibly underestimated.

With respect to this clone: Its antigen is unknown.

TCRdb's copy holds only in-frame clones and misses some; the assay was immunoSEQ multiplex PCR. The repertoire holds about 120,000 clones, roughly nine tenths seen once, with 5.4% in the top ten. V was clipped by 5 bases and J by 5 bases, with 12 bases between them. Germline V gene sequence: CDR1 ENHRY, CDR2 SYGVKD. CDR3 length equals 13 residues. The rearrangement uses TRBV10-3 and TRBJ1-2; tentative D call: TRBD1 (5 bases). This receptor was obtained from an adult in good health. The source material was peripheral blood, sampled on day 0 of AZD1222 vaccination. The CDR3 DNA is TGTGCCATCAGTTCCGGGACGCTATATGGCTACACCTTC. Protein product: CAISSGTLYGYTF.